This record concerns one TCR beta chain sequence. These data originate in a study of blood T cell repertoires in COVID-19. Across the study: PBMCs, B-cell-depleted T cells, or T cells were the source of the cDNA or gDNA that made up the material.

Source study methods: The authors estimated nucleated cell counts from reference gene primer amplification. Sequencing was performed with immunoSEQ multiplex PCR; in TCRdb, only in-frame clones are kept and a portion is missing. V and J calls and clone size come straight from that table; D and trimming were deduced from the DNA. The sample carries over 85,000 clones, over 60% recorded once. Trimming took 0 bases from V and 7 from J; bases not matched to a gene: 6. Germline loops: CDR1 MGHRA, CDR2 YSYEKL. CDR3 length equals 15 residues. Sequencing used peripheral blood. The V gene is TRBV4-1, the J gene TRBJ2-7; TRBD2 aligns across 10 bases. This sequence was found in a woman aged 80 or over with active or convalescent COVID-19. The CDR3 nucleotides read TGCGCCAGCAGCCAAGAGGCAGCGGGAGGGCGGGAGCAGTACTTC. This codes for CASSQEAAGGREQYF.